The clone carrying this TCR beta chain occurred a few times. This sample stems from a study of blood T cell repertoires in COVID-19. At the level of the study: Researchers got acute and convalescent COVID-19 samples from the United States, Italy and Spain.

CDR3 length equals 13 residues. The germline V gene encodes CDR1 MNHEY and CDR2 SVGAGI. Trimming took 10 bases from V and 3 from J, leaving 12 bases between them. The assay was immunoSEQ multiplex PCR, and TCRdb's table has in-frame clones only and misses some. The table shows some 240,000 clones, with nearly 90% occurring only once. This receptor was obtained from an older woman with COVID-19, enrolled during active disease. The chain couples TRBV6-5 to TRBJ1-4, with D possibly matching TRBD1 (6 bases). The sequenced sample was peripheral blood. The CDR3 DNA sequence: TGTGCCACCCAGGGGTCAGCTAATGAAAAACTGTTTTTT. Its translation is CATQGSANEKLFF.